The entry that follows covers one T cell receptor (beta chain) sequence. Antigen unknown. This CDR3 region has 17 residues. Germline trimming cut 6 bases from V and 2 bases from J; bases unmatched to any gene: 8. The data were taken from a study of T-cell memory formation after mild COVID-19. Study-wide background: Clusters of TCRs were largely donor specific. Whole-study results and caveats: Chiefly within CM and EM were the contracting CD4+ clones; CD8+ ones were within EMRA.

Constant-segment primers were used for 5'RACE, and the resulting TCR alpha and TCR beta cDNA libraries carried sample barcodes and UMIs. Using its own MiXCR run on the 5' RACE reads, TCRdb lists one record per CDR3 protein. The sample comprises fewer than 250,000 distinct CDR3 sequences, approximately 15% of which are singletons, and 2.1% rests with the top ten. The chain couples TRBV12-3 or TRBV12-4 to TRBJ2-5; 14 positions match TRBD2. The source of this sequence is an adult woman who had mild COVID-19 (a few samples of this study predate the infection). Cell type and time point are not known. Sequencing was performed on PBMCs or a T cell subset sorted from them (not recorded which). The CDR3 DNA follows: TGTGCCAGCAGCCCCGGACTAGCGGGAGGAGTACAAGAGACCCAGTACTTC. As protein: CASSPGLAGGVQETQYF.